Listed below are T cell receptor beta chains from one sample, sequenced in a study of blood T cell repertoires in COVID-19. The table came from immunoSEQ multiplex PCR; TCRdb's copy has only in-frame clones and leaves some out. The table records some 140,000 clones, around 82% of them present only once. The sequencing sample was made of PBMCs or T cells enriched from blood (not recorded which). The receptors were sampled from a man in his forties with acute COVID-19. The CDR3 runs from the conserved cysteine through the conserved F or W. Each record gives: clone size, V gene, J gene, D gene, CDR3 protein, CDR3 DNA. D genes are given only for firm matches. Clone size is not always given. Where it is, it says once, few, many or a class for expanded clones.

abundance: .; v_gene: TRBV29-1; j_gene: TRBJ2-5; d_gene: .; CDR3aa: CSVAEPGGFETQYF; CDR3nt: TGCAGCGTTGCAGAACCAGGGGGGTTTGAGACCCAGTACTTC
abundance: .; v_gene: TRBV29-1; j_gene: TRBJ1-2; d_gene: TRBD1; CDR3aa: CSVAGGDYGYTF; CDR3nt: TGCAGCGTTGCAGGGGGTGACTATGGCTACACCTTC
abundance: few; v_gene: TRBV10-3; j_gene: TRBJ1-2; d_gene: .; CDR3aa: CAISESTGNYGYTF; CDR3nt: TGTGCCATCAGTGAGTCGACAGGAAACTATGGCTACACCTTC
abundance: once; v_gene: TRBV29-1; j_gene: TRBJ2-5; d_gene: TRBD1; CDR3aa: CSVGQGRQTQYF; CDR3nt: TGCAGCGTCGGACAGGGGAGGCAGACCCAGTACTTC
abundance: .; v_gene: TRBV18; j_gene: TRBJ2-5; d_gene: .; CDR3aa: CASSPPGEQETQYF; CDR3nt: TGTGCCAGCTCACCACCGGGAGAACAAGAGACCCAGTACTTC
abundance: .; v_gene: TRBV6-6; j_gene: TRBJ2-5; d_gene: TRBD1; CDR3aa: CATQKRGTATQETQYF; CDR3nt: TGTGCCACACAGAAGAGGGGGACAGCTACACAAGAGACCCAGTACTTC
abundance: .; v_gene: TRBV20-1; j_gene: TRBJ2-1; d_gene: TRBD2; CDR3aa: CSASAPLAGGDNEQFF; CDR3nt: TGCAGTGCTAGTGCACCACTAGCGGGGGGAGACAATGAGCAGTTCTTC
abundance: .; v_gene: TRBV3-1/TRBV3-2; j_gene: TRBJ1-2; d_gene: .; CDR3aa: CASSPGRGYTF; CDR3nt: TGTGCCAGCAGTCCCGGGAGGGGCTACACCTTC
abundance: .; v_gene: TRBV11-2; j_gene: TRBJ2-2; d_gene: .; CDR3aa: CATKSGPNTGELFF; CDR3nt: TGTGCCACAAAATCAGGGCCGAACACCGGGGAGCTGTTTTTT
abundance: .; v_gene: TRBV11-2; j_gene: TRBJ2-2; d_gene: .; CDR3aa: CASSPTGANTGELFF; CDR3nt: TGTGCCAGCAGCCCGACAGGAGCGAACACCGGGGAGCTGTTTTTT
abundance: .; v_gene: TRBV3-1/TRBV3-2; j_gene: TRBJ2-1; d_gene: TRBD2; CDR3aa: CASSQETSGGDSGQFF; CDR3nt: TGTGCCAGCAGCCAAGAGACTAGCGGGGGAGATTCTGGTCAGTTCTTC
abundance: once; v_gene: TRBV11-3; j_gene: TRBJ2-2; d_gene: TRBD2; CDR3aa: CASSLDRHSGSSTGELFF; CDR3nt: TGTGCCAGCAGCTTAGATCGGCATAGCGGGTCTAGCACCGGGGAGCTGTTTTTT
abundance: few; v_gene: TRBV6-2/TRBV6-3; j_gene: TRBJ2-7; d_gene: .; CDR3aa: CASSYGAGIREQYF; CDR3nt: TGTGCCAGCAGTTACGGGGCGGGGATCCGCGAGCAGTACTTC
abundance: .; v_gene: TRBV4-3; j_gene: TRBJ2-3; d_gene: .; CDR3aa: CASSQAAVPSDTQYF; CDR3nt: TGCGCCAGCAGCCAGGCCGCCGTACCGTCAGATACGCAGTATTTT
abundance: .; v_gene: TRBV5-1; j_gene: TRBJ1-2; d_gene: .; CDR3aa: CASSFYGGDYGYTF; CDR3nt: TGCGCCAGCAGCTTTTATGGGGGGGACTATGGCTACACCTTC